What follows are 16 T cell receptor beta chains derived from one specimen sequenced in a study of T cell repertoires in cytomegalovirus infection. TCRdb reprocessed the reads with MiXCR, giving one entry per CDR3 protein. Seen here are 400,000 to 600,000 distinct CDR3 sequences, approximately 46% observed once, and the top ten hold around 44%. No antigen has been assigned to these receptors. The sample in question was cultured PBMCs, obtained from culture after CMV antigen stimulation. The receptors shown here come from a human donor in good health (CMV status not recorded). Some clones in this sample may be carry-over from other donors' samples.

The gene calls are TRBV7-2 and TRBJ2-7; 9 bases line up with TRBD1. With 6 bases clipped from V and 1 base from J, the junction kept 4 bases outside the gene matches. CDR3 length: 14 residues. The germline CDR1 and CDR2 sequences are SGHTA and FQGNSA. The CDR3 loop is CASRGQGDSYEQYF. The CDR3 region has the DNA TGTGCCAGCAGGGGACAGGGAGATTCCTACGAGCAGTACTTC. The full variable domain, rest sourced from reference TRBV7-2 and TRBJ2-7, is GAGVSQSPSNKVTEKGKDVELRCDPISGHTALYWYRQSLGQGLEFLIYFQGNSAPDKSGLPSDRFSAERTGGSVSTLTIQRTQQEDSAVYLCASRGQGDSYEQYFGPGTRLTVT.

This clonotype has just a few counts. The junction shows a germline mismatch at one end, possibly a read error. The chain joins TRBV4-1 to TRBJ1-4; D unclear. Germline CDR1 reads MGHRA; CDR2 reads YSYEKL. The CDR3 is 14 amino acids. The CDR3 DNA reads as TGTGCCAGCAGCCAAGAGAACGGAAATGAAAAACTGTTTTTT. The encoded protein is CASSQENGNEKLFF.

This clonotype was detected many times. This chain uses TRBV7-2 with TRBJ1-5; the match to TRBD1 covers 9 bases. This CDR3 comprises 19 residues. CDR1 is SGHTA and CDR2 is FQGNSA in the germline V gene. With 1 base clipped from V and 5 bases from J, the junction kept 15 bases outside the gene matches. The CDR3 DNA reads as TGTGCCAGCAGCTTAGTAGGGACAGGGACTTACCTCGTGGATCAGCCCCAGCATTTT. Translation: CASSLVGTGTYLVDQPQHF.

This clonotype turned up a few times. J is TRBJ1-1 and V is TRBV5-4, with D perhaps matching TRBD1 (5 bases). Germline V lookup: CDR1 SGHNT, CDR2 YYREEE (reference sequence). This CDR3 spans 16 amino acids. V shed 4 bases and J shed 1 base, with 17 bases lying between them. CDR3 residues: CASSHGGAAGNTEAFF. In DNA form, the CDR3 reads TGTGCCAGCAGCCATGGGGGTGCAGCCGGGAACACTGAAGCTTTCTTT.

This clonotype has a handful of counts. The chain is built from TRBV7-9 and TRBJ2-1, with unresolved D. Between the trimmed V and J ends, which lost 4 bases and 0 bases, there was a span of 13 bases. The germline CDR1 and CDR2 sequences are SEHNR and FQNEAQ (reference sequence). The CDR3 runs 16 residues. The CDR3 loop reads CASSSGFRSSYNEQFF. CDR3 in DNA: TGTGCCAGCAGCTCCGGCTTCCGCAGCTCCTACAATGAGCAGTTCTTC.

This sequence joins TRBV11-2 and TRBJ2-2, with D maybe TRBD2 (5 bases). V lost 0 bases and J 1 base, leaving 12 bases between the germline ends. CDR1 is SGHAT, CDR2 FQNNGV, per germline. The CDR3 extends over 17 amino acids. DNA for the CDR3: TGTGCCAGCAGCTTAGATAGTGCGAGCGGGAACACCGGGGAGCTGTTTTTT. It translates to CASSLDSASGNTGELFF.

CDR3 residues: CASSPLVEGAGSYNEQFF. The DNA for the CDR3 is TGCGCCAGCAGCCCCCTTGTGGAGGGGGCCGGCTCCTACAATGAGCAGTTCTTC. J is TRBJ2-1 and V is TRBV4-1; possible D gene TRBD1, 7 bases. The CDR3 spans 18 residues. The V gene's germline CDR1 is MGHRA and CDR2 YSYEKL. Trimming took off 4 bases at V and 0 bases at J, with 19 bases between the two ends.

The rearrangement uses TRBV10-1 and TRBJ2-5, with TRBD2 matching 11 bases. The CDR3 length is 17 residues. V trimming: 3 bases; J trimming: 2 bases; junction bases outside the gene matches: 8. The germline gives CDR1 WNHNN, CDR2 SYGVQD (reference sequence). CDR3 sequence reads: CASSDSPGLAEQETQYF. CDR3 in DNA: TGCGCCAGCAGTGATTCCCCGGGACTAGCGGAACAAGAGACCCAGTACTTC.

The rearrangement links TRBV20-1 to TRBJ2-7; TRBD2 aligns across 7 bases. J gave up 3 bases and V 5 bases, and 16 bases lay outside the gene matches. There are 16 residues in the CDR3. Germline values: CDR1 DFQATT, CDR2 SNEGSKA (reference sequence). This CDR3 reads CSAAIPRGSGGYEQYF. CDR3 DNA: TGCAGTGCTGCTATTCCCCGCGGGAGTGGGGGCTACGAGCAGTACTTC.

The CDR3 protein is CASAQAAPYNEQFF. In DNA form, the CDR3 reads TGTGCCAGCGCACAGGCGGCCCCCTACAATGAGCAGTTCTTC. V is TRBV27 and J is TRBJ2-1, with D possibly being TRBD1 (5 bases). The CDR3 extends over 14 amino acids. Between the trimmed V and J ends, which lost 8 bases and 2 bases, there was a span of 13 bases. Germline V gene data show CDR1 as MNHEY and CDR2 as SMNVEV (reference sequence).

The rearrangement joins TRBV4-3 to TRBJ2-4; 9 bases align to TRBD2. Looked up from germline, CDR1 is LGHNA and CDR2 is YSLEER. Unmatched junction bases numbered 9, after V lost 0 bases and J lost 0 bases. The CDR3 runs to 19 residues. DNA of the CDR3: TGCGCCAGCAGCCAAGAGGGCGCGGGAGGGCCCCTAGCCAAAAACATTCAGTACTTC. Protein: CASSQEGAGGPLAKNIQYF.

This clonotype was counted between two and nine times. V is TRBV7-8 and J is TRBJ2-7; no clear D. The CDR3 runs to 12 residues. Germline V gene data show CDR1 as SGHVS and CDR2 as FQNEAQ. The germline V and J ends were trimmed by 1 base and 7 bases, with 8 bases remaining between them. The CDR3: CASSLDYGEQYF. CDR3 nucleotide sequence: TGTGCCAGCAGCTTAGACTATGGGGAGCAGTACTTC.

V gene TRBV7-2 combines with J gene TRBJ2-3, with 7 bases matching TRBD2. The germline gives CDR1 SGHTA, CDR2 FQGNSA. J gave up 0 bases and V 1 base, and 7 bases lay outside the gene matches. This CDR3 spans 17 amino acids. CDR3 DNA sequence: TGTGCCAGCAGCTTAGGTGGCCTAGCGGATAGCACAGATACGCAGTATTTT. It codes for CASSLGGLADSTDTQYF.

This clonotype came up a few times. The chain links TRBV7-2 to TRBJ2-3; 14 nucleotides line up with TRBD2. The CDR3 sequence is 17 residues long. Germline CDR1 reads SGHTA; CDR2 reads FQGNSA. Germline trimming cut 5 bases from V and 2 bases from J; bases unmatched to any gene: 6. The CDR3 sequence is CASSPGLAGDYTDTQYF. The CDR3 DNA reads as TGTGCCAGCAGCCCGGGACTAGCGGGGGATTACACAGATACGCAGTATTTT.

V gene TRBV2 combines with J gene TRBJ2-5, with TRBD1 matching 7 bases. There are 13 residues in the CDR3. Germline CDR1 SNHLY, CDR2 FYNNEI. Losses at the gene ends were 7 bases for V and 7 bases for J; bases not matched to a gene: 9. The CDR3 is CASTRQGGGTQYF. CDR3 DNA: TGTGCCAGCACACGACAGGGTGGAGGGACCCAGTACTTC.

The chain combines TRBV18 with TRBJ2-1, with D tentatively TRBD1 or TRBD2 (5 bases each). Germline lookup yields CDR1 KGHSH and CDR2 LQKENI. V was shortened by 6 bases and J by 2 bases, with 17 bases between the two germline ends. The CDR3 has 16 residues. The CDR3 here is CASSGGHRGAYNEQFF. CDR3 nucleotides: TGTGCCAGCTCGGGTGGTCACCGGGGCGCCTACAATGAGCAGTTCTTC. The whole variable domain, filled in from reference TRBV18 and TRBJ2-1, reads NAGVMQNPRHLVRRRGQEARLRCSPMKGHSHVYWYRQLPEEGLKFMVYLQKENIIDESGMPKERFSAEFPKEGPSILRIQQVVRGDSAAYFCASSGGHRGAYNEQFFGPGTRLTVL.